These T cell receptor beta chains were read from a single sample in a study of T cell changes during pregnancy in multiple sclerosis. TCRdb's table, derived via immunoSEQ multiplex PCR, lists solely in-frame clones and lacks some. The table has just under 50,000 clones, roughly 95% seen once. The source material was CD4+ T cells from peripheral blood mononuclear cells, sampled in the third trimester of pregnancy. The receptors here all came from a female donor with multiple sclerosis, enrolled in a pregnancy study. Each CDR3 is given with its conserved first and last residue. A D gene is named only where the DNA matches it firmly. Size tells how often a clone was seen (once, few, many) or the class of an expanded clone, and some rows leave it out.

CDR3nt: TGTGCCAGTAGTTCCCGGACTAGCGGGAGCCCAGATACGCAGTATTTT
CDR3aa: CASSSRTSGSPDTQYF
abundance: -
v_gene: TRBV19
d_gene: TRBD2
j_gene: TRBJ2-3

CDR3nt: TGTGCCAGCTCACCGCGGGACAGAATAAAAGAGACCCAGTACTTC
CDR3aa: CASSPRDRIKETQYF
abundance: -
v_gene: TRBV18
d_gene: -
j_gene: TRBJ2-5

CDR3nt: TGCGCCAGCAGCTCGCTTGTACTAGCGGGGCCATACAATGAGCAGTTCTTC
CDR3aa: CASSSLVLAGPYNEQFF
abundance: -
v_gene: TRBV5-1
d_gene: TRBD2
j_gene: TRBJ2-1

CDR3nt: TGTGCCAGCAGTGAATTAGGAGGACAGAGGAACACTGAAGCTTTCTTT
CDR3aa: CASSELGGQRNTEAFF
abundance: -
v_gene: TRBV25-1
d_gene: -
j_gene: TRBJ1-1

CDR3nt: TGTGCCAGCTCCTCGGACACCGGTGGGTGGATAAGCAATCAGCCCCAGCATTTT
CDR3aa: CASSSDTGGWISNQPQHF
abundance: -
v_gene: TRBV7-8
d_gene: -
j_gene: TRBJ1-5

CDR3nt: TGTGCCTGGAGTGTACCCCCGACAAACTATGGCTACACCTTC
CDR3aa: CAWSVPPTNYGYTF
abundance: -
v_gene: TRBV30
d_gene: -
j_gene: TRBJ1-2

CDR3nt: TGCGCCAGCAGCCAAGATCCAGGGATAAGCTACGAGCAGTACTTC
CDR3aa: CASSQDPGISYEQYF
abundance: -
v_gene: TRBV4-1
d_gene: -
j_gene: TRBJ2-7

CDR3nt: TGTGCCAGCAGGAGGGACAGGTTGACTGAAGCTTTCTTT
CDR3aa: CASRRDRLTEAFF
abundance: -
v_gene: TRBV6-1
d_gene: TRBD1
j_gene: TRBJ1-1

CDR3nt: TGTGCCAGTTTACAGGGGGCCTCTGGAAACACCATATATTTT
CDR3aa: CASLQGASGNTIYF
abundance: -
v_gene: TRBV2
d_gene: TRBD1
j_gene: TRBJ1-3

CDR3nt: TGCGCCAGCAGCCAAGATTTCACAGGGAGTCAGAATTCACCCCTCCACTTT
CDR3aa: CASSQDFTGSQNSPLHF
abundance: -
v_gene: TRBV4-1
d_gene: -
j_gene: TRBJ1-6

CDR3nt: TGTGCCAGCTCAGCCCGACCCGCGGGCGGGAGGACCTACGAGCAGTACTTC
CDR3aa: CASSARPAGGRTYEQYF
abundance: -
v_gene: TRBV18
d_gene: TRBD2
j_gene: TRBJ2-7

CDR3nt: TGTGCCACCCGAGGGACAGGGAGGACCGGGGAGCTGTTTTTT
CDR3aa: CATRGTGRTGELFF
abundance: -
v_gene: TRBV7-6
d_gene: TRBD1
j_gene: TRBJ2-2

CDR3nt: TGTGCCAGCAGCTTAGAATGGGTGGAGGCCACTGAAGCTTTCTTT
CDR3aa: CASSLEWVEATEAFF
abundance: -
v_gene: TRBV11-2
d_gene: -
j_gene: TRBJ1-1

CDR3nt: TGTGCCAGCAGCTTGGCTCCTAGCGGGGGGCAAGAGACCCAGTACTTC
CDR3aa: CASSLAPSGGQETQYF
abundance: -
v_gene: TRBV5-5
d_gene: TRBD2
j_gene: TRBJ2-5

CDR3nt: TGTGCCAGCAGCTTAATGATGTGGGGGGGCACAGATACGCAGTATTTT
CDR3aa: CASSLMMWGGTDTQYF
abundance: -
v_gene: TRBV7-6
d_gene: -
j_gene: TRBJ2-3

CDR3nt: TGTGCCAGCAGTTACTCGTCTACGAACACTGAAGCTTTCTTT
CDR3aa: CASSYSSTNTEAFF
abundance: once
v_gene: TRBV6-5
d_gene: -
j_gene: TRBJ1-1

CDR3nt: TGTGCCATCAGCGGGTGGGGGGAGAATTCACCCCTCCACTTT
CDR3aa: CAISGWGENSPLHF
abundance: -
v_gene: TRBV10-3
d_gene: -
j_gene: TRBJ1-6

CDR3nt: TGCGCCAGCAGCTTACGGGGGGAGACCCAGTACTTC
CDR3aa: CASSLRGETQYF
abundance: once
v_gene: TRBV5-1
d_gene: -
j_gene: TRBJ2-5

CDR3nt: TGCGCCAGCAGCCTGCACGGTCAGCCCCAGCATTTT
CDR3aa: CASSLHGQPQHF
abundance: -
v_gene: TRBV5-1
d_gene: -
j_gene: TRBJ1-5

CDR3nt: TGTGCCAGCGGGGAGGACAGGGTCCTTTTCTATGGCTACACCTTC
CDR3aa: CASGEDRVLFYGYTF
abundance: -
v_gene: TRBV11-2
d_gene: TRBD1
j_gene: TRBJ1-2

CDR3nt: TGCGCCAGCAGCCAAGTTACCCCAGGGGACAAAGGCTATGGCTACACCTTC
CDR3aa: CASSQVTPGDKGYGYTF
abundance: -
v_gene: TRBV4-3
d_gene: -
j_gene: TRBJ1-2

CDR3nt: TGTGCCAGTAGTACAGGACAGGATCTTCCCCAGCATTTT
CDR3aa: CASSTGQDLPQHF
abundance: -
v_gene: TRBV19
d_gene: TRBD1
j_gene: TRBJ1-5

CDR3nt: TGTGCCAGCTCACCACGTCACGGGGGGTTCGACAATGAGCAGTTCTTC
CDR3aa: CASSPRHGGFDNEQFF
abundance: -
v_gene: TRBV18
d_gene: TRBD2
j_gene: TRBJ2-1

CDR3nt: TGTGCCAGCAGCGTAGCCGGGATTATAGATACGCAGTATTTT
CDR3aa: CASSVAGIIDTQYF
abundance: -
v_gene: TRBV9
d_gene: -
j_gene: TRBJ2-3

CDR3nt: TGTGCCAGCAGCCCGGGACAGGGGGGATTTGTCTATGGCTACACCTTC
CDR3aa: CASSPGQGGFVYGYTF
abundance: -
v_gene: TRBV6-6
d_gene: TRBD1
j_gene: TRBJ1-2

CDR3nt: TGTGCCAGCAGCCAGTCGAATGGACAGGGGGGAGGCTACACCTTC
CDR3aa: CASSQSNGQGGGYTF
abundance: -
v_gene: TRBV14
d_gene: TRBD1
j_gene: TRBJ1-2

CDR3nt: TGTGCCAGCAGCGTCGGACAGAAAAATGGCTACACCTTC
CDR3aa: CASSVGQKNGYTF
abundance: once
v_gene: TRBV7-6
d_gene: -
j_gene: TRBJ1-2

CDR3nt: TGCAGCGTTGGTTGGGGGGACTATGGCTACACCTTC
CDR3aa: CSVGWGDYGYTF
abundance: -
v_gene: TRBV29-1
d_gene: -
j_gene: TRBJ1-2

CDR3nt: TGTGCCAGCAGTTTAGAACGAGGCGCTACCGGGGAGCTGTTTTTT
CDR3aa: CASSLERGATGELFF
abundance: once
v_gene: TRBV27
d_gene: -
j_gene: TRBJ2-2

CDR3nt: TGTGCCAGCAGCTTGGCAGGGGGCAATCAGCCCCAGCATTTT
CDR3aa: CASSLAGGNQPQHF
abundance: -
v_gene: TRBV7-2
d_gene: -
j_gene: TRBJ1-5

CDR3nt: TGTGCCAGCAGCGAGCTAGCGGTTCTTCAAGAGACCCAGTACTTC
CDR3aa: CASSELAVLQETQYF
abundance: -
v_gene: TRBV11-2
d_gene: TRBD2
j_gene: TRBJ2-5

CDR3nt: TGTGCCTGGAGCTGGGGACAGACGAACACCGGGGAGCTGTTTTTT
CDR3aa: CAWSWGQTNTGELFF
abundance: -
v_gene: TRBV30
d_gene: TRBD1
j_gene: TRBJ2-2

CDR3nt: TGTGCCAGCAGTTACTCGAGGCCATTTCGGGAGACCCAGTACTTC
CDR3aa: CASSYSRPFRETQYF
abundance: -
v_gene: TRBV6-6
d_gene: -
j_gene: TRBJ2-5

CDR3nt: TGCGCCAGCAGCCAAGGCGGCCCTGGCTCCTATGGCTACACCTTC
CDR3aa: CASSQGGPGSYGYTF
abundance: -
v_gene: TRBV4-1
d_gene: -
j_gene: TRBJ1-2

CDR3nt: TGCAGCGTCCGAGCCGCTAACTATGGCTACACCTTC
CDR3aa: CSVRAANYGYTF
abundance: -
v_gene: TRBV29-1
d_gene: -
j_gene: TRBJ1-2

CDR3nt: TGTGCCAGCAGTTTCGGGACTTACAATGAGCAGTTCTTC
CDR3aa: CASSFGTYNEQFF
abundance: -
v_gene: TRBV28
d_gene: -
j_gene: TRBJ2-1

CDR3nt: TGTGCCAGCAGTTTCACCGGGACAGGGGCCACAGATACGCAGTATTTT
CDR3aa: CASSFTGTGATDTQYF
abundance: -
v_gene: TRBV28
d_gene: TRBD1
j_gene: TRBJ2-3

CDR3nt: TGTGCCTGGAGTGTAGGGGGGAACACTGAAGCTTTCTTT
CDR3aa: CAWSVGGNTEAFF
abundance: -
v_gene: TRBV30
d_gene: -
j_gene: TRBJ1-1

CDR3nt: TGCGCCAGCAGCCAAGCCACACCCGATCAGCCCCAGCATTTT
CDR3aa: CASSQATPDQPQHF
abundance: -
v_gene: TRBV4-1
d_gene: -
j_gene: TRBJ1-5

CDR3nt: TGCGCCAGCAGCCAAGATATAAACAGGGGGTTACCCCTCCACTTT
CDR3aa: CASSQDINRGLPLHF
abundance: -
v_gene: TRBV4-1
d_gene: TRBD1
j_gene: TRBJ1-6

CDR3nt: TGTGCCAGCAGCTTAATGGAGAGCACAGATACGCAGTATTTT
CDR3aa: CASSLMESTDTQYF
abundance: -
v_gene: TRBV7-8
d_gene: -
j_gene: TRBJ2-3

CDR3nt: TGCGCCAGCAGCCTAGGACACCATTCCTCCTACGAGCAGTACTTC
CDR3aa: CASSLGHHSSYEQYF
abundance: -
v_gene: TRBV4-1
d_gene: -
j_gene: TRBJ2-7

CDR3nt: TGTGCCAGCAGCTTAGTCTCTAGCGGGAGCGGATACAATGAGCAGTTCTTC
CDR3aa: CASSLVSSGSGYNEQFF
abundance: -
v_gene: TRBV7-2
d_gene: TRBD2
j_gene: TRBJ2-1

CDR3nt: TGTGCCAGCAGCCCCGGACAGGGCTATGGCTACACCTTC
CDR3aa: CASSPGQGYGYTF
abundance: -
v_gene: TRBV7-3
d_gene: TRBD1
j_gene: TRBJ1-2

CDR3nt: TGTGCCAGCAGTTTATATCCGGGACTAGCGGGGCGCAATGAGCAGTTCTTC
CDR3aa: CASSLYPGLAGRNEQFF
abundance: -
v_gene: TRBV27
d_gene: TRBD2
j_gene: TRBJ2-1

CDR3nt: TGTGCCAGCAGCTCCTACCCGGGGGGGAACACTGAAGCTTTCTTT
CDR3aa: CASSSYPGGNTEAFF
abundance: -
v_gene: TRBV7-9
d_gene: -
j_gene: TRBJ1-1

CDR3nt: TGTGCCAGCAGCTTAATCCCGGCAGTTCCCCCGCGGAATCAGCCCCAGCATTTT
CDR3aa: CASSLIPAVPPRNQPQHF
abundance: -
v_gene: TRBV11-2
d_gene: -
j_gene: TRBJ1-5

CDR3nt: TGTGCCAGCAGTGAAGCGACCGGACAGGGCTACGAGCAGTACTTC
CDR3aa: CASSEATGQGYEQYF
abundance: -
v_gene: TRBV6-1
d_gene: TRBD1
j_gene: TRBJ2-7

CDR3nt: TGTGCCAGCAGCTTCGACAGCGTGTCCTACGAGCAGTACTTC
CDR3aa: CASSFDSVSYEQYF
abundance: -
v_gene: TRBV7-2
d_gene: -
j_gene: TRBJ2-7

CDR3nt: TGTGCCTGGGGGGGGAGGGCGAACTATAATTCACCCCTCCACTTT
CDR3aa: CAWGGRANYNSPLHF
abundance: -
v_gene: TRBV30
d_gene: -
j_gene: TRBJ1-6

CDR3nt: TGCGCCAGCAGCCCAAGGACAGGGCAATTCGCCTACGAGCAGTACTTC
CDR3aa: CASSPRTGQFAYEQYF
abundance: -
v_gene: TRBV5-1
d_gene: TRBD1
j_gene: TRBJ2-7

CDR3nt: TGTGCTAGTGGTTTAAGCGGTTTTAATTCACCCCTCCACTTT
CDR3aa: CASGLSGFNSPLHF
abundance: -
v_gene: TRBV12-5
d_gene: -
j_gene: TRBJ1-6

CDR3nt: TGTGCCAGCAGCGCCCAGGGGGCCAACTCCTACGAGCAGTACTTC
CDR3aa: CASSAQGANSYEQYF
abundance: -
v_gene: TRBV7-2
d_gene: TRBD1
j_gene: TRBJ2-7

CDR3nt: TGTGCCAGCAGTGAAGGGAGGGAGACCCAGTACTTC
CDR3aa: CASSEGRETQYF
abundance: -
v_gene: TRBV6-1
d_gene: -
j_gene: TRBJ2-5

CDR3nt: TGTGCCAGCAGCAGACGACAGGACACTGAAGCTTTCTTT
CDR3aa: CASSRRQDTEAFF
abundance: -
v_gene: TRBV11-3
d_gene: -
j_gene: TRBJ1-1

CDR3nt: TGTGCCTGGAGGGGACAGGGGGCTCTCAATCAGCCCCAGCATTTT
CDR3aa: CAWRGQGALNQPQHF
abundance: -
v_gene: TRBV30
d_gene: TRBD1
j_gene: TRBJ1-5

CDR3nt: TGTGCCTGGAGTGTACTCCCTGGGAGAGGGAGGCTCTACGAGCAGTACTTC
CDR3aa: CAWSVLPGRGRLYEQYF
abundance: -
v_gene: TRBV30
d_gene: -
j_gene: TRBJ2-7

CDR3nt: TGTGCCAGCAGCCTCGGACAGGGTTACGAAAAACTGTTTTTT
CDR3aa: CASSLGQGYEKLFF
abundance: -
v_gene: TRBV7-9
d_gene: TRBD1
j_gene: TRBJ1-4

CDR3nt: TGTGCCAGCAGACAGGGAGCTAACTATGGCTACACCTTC
CDR3aa: CASRQGANYGYTF
abundance: -
v_gene: TRBV6-5
d_gene: -
j_gene: TRBJ1-2

CDR3nt: TGTGCCAGCAGCTTAACGACAGGGCCCTACAATGAGCAGTTCTTC
CDR3aa: CASSLTTGPYNEQFF
abundance: -
v_gene: TRBV11-3
d_gene: TRBD1
j_gene: TRBJ2-1